The text below deals with one T cell receptor beta chain. The CDR3 totals 16 residues. After removal of 4 bases from V and 0 bases from J, the junction contained 7 bases not matched to a gene. Germline V gene data show CDR1 as SGDLS and CDR2 as YYNGEE. There were TCR beta CDR3 regions amplified from RNA transcripts. An initial round of RT-PCR targeting the TCR CDR3 relied on the HTBI primer set. TCRdb redid the calling of the multiplex PCR reads with MiXCR, one entry per CDR3 protein. The data contain 550,000 to 800,000 distinct CDR3 sequences, about a sixth of them seen just once; the ten biggest clones take up under 8.5%. This specimen belongs to a study of T cells in Graves' hyperthyroidism and ophthalmopathy.

The rearrangement joins TRBV9 to TRBJ1-3; the match to TRBD1 covers 7 bases. The clonotype was recovered from a man between 18 and 29 years old with Graves' hyperthyroidism. The sequenced sample consisted of blood. The CDR3 nucleotides read TGTGCCAGCAGCCTCGTGGGACAGCACTCTGGAAACACCATATATTTT. This encodes CASSLVGQHSGNTIYF. The entire variable domain, with the rest obtained from reference TRBV9 and TRBJ1-3, is as follows: DSGVTQTPKHLITATGQRVTLRCSPRSGDLSVYWYQQSLDQGLQFLIQYYNGEERAKGNILERFSAQQFPDLHSELNLSSLELGDSALYFCASSLVGQHSGNTIYFGEGSWLTVV.